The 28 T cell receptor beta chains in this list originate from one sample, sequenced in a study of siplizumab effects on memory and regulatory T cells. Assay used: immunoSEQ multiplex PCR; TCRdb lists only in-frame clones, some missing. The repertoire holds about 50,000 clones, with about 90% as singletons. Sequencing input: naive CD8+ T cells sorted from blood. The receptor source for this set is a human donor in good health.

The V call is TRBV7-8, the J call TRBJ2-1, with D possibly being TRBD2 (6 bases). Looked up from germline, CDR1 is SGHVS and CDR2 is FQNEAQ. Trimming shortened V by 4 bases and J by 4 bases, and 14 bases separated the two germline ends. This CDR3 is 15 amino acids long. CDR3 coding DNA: TGTGCCAGCAGCTCCCGGGACTGGAAATACAATGAGCAGTTCTTC. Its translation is CASSSRDWKYNEQFF.

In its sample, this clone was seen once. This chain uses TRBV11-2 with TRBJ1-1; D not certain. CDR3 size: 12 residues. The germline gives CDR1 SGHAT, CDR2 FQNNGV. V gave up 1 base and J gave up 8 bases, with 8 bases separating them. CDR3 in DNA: TGTGCCAGCAGCTTAGTTAGGCAAGAAGCTTTCTTT. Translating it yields CASSLVRQEAFF.

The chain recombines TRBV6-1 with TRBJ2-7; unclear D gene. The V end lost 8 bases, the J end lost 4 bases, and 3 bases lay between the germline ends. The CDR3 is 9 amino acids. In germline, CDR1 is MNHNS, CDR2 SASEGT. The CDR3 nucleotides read TGTGCCAGCCAGTACGAGCAGTACTTC. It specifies CASQYEQYF.

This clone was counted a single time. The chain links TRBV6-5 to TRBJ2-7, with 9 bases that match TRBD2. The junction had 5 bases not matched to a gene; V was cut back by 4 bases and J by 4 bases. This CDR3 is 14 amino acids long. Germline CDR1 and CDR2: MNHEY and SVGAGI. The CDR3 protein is CASSWTSASYEQYF. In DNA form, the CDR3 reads TGTGCCAGCAGTTGGACTAGCGCGTCGTACGAGCAGTACTTC.

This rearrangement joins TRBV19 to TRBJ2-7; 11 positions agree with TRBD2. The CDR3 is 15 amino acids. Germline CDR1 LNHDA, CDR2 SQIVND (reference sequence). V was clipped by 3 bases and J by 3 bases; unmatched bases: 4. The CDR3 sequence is CASSISLAGVYEQYF. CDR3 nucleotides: TGTGCCAGTAGTATTTCACTAGCGGGAGTCTACGAGCAGTACTTC.

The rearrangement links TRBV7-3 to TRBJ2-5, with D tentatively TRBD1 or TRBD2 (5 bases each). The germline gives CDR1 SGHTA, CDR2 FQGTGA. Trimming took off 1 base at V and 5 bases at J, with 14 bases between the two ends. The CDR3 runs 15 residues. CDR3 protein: CASSLNPGTGETQYF. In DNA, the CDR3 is TGTGCCAGCAGCTTAAATCCCGGGACCGGGGAGACCCAGTACTTC.

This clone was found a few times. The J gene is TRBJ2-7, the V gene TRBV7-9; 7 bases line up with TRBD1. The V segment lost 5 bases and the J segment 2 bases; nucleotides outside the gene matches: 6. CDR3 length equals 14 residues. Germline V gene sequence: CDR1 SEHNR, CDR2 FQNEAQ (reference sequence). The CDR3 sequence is CASSQGTVTYEQYF. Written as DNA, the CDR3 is TGTGCCAGCAGCCAGGGGACAGTTACCTACGAGCAGTACTTC.

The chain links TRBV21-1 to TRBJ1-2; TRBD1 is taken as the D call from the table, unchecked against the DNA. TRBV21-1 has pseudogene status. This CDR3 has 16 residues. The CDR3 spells CATLRWDRDANYGYTF. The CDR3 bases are TGTGCCACCCTGCGATGGGACAGGGATGCTAACTATGGCTACACCTTC.

The CDR3 DNA reads as TGTGCCAGCAGTCTGGGGCAGGACTATGGCTACACCTTC. Protein product: CASSLGQDYGYTF. The chain has TRBV5-5 and TRBJ1-2, with a possible D match to TRBD1 (5 bases). Trimming removed 5 bases at V and 3 bases at J, with 11 bases between. The CDR3 contains 13 residues. CDR1 is SGHKS, CDR2 YYEKEE, per germline (reference sequence). Full variable domain (rest looked up from reference TRBV5-5 and TRBJ1-2): DAGVTQSPTHLIKTRGQQVTLRCSPISGHKSVSWYQQVLGQGPQFIFQYYEKEERGRGNFPDRFSARQFPNYSSELNVNALLLGDSALYLCASSLGQDYGYTFGSGTRLTVV.

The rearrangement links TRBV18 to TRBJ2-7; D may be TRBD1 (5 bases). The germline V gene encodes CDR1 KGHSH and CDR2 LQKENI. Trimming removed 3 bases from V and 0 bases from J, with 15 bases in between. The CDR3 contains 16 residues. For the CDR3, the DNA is TGTGCCAGCTCACCCCCGGACACCGGCGTCTCCTACGAGCAGTACTTC. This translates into CASSPPDTGVSYEQYF.

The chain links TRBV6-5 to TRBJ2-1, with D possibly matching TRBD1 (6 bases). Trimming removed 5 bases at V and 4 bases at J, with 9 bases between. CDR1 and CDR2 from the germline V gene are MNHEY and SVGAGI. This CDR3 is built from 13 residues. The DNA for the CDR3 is TGTGCCAGCAGTCCCCAGGGGTACAATGAGCAGTTCTTC. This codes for CASSPQGYNEQFF.

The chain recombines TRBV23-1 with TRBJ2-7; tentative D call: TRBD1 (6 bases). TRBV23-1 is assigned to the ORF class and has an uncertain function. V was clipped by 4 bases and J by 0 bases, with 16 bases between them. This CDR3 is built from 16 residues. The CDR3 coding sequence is TGCGCCAGCAGTCCTCGGACAGTTGAAAGCTCCTACGAGCAGTACTTC. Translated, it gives CASSPRTVESSYEQYF.

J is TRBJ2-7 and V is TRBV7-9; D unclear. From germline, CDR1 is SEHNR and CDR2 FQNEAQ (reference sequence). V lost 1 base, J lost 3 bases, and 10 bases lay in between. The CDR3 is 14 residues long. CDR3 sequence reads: CASSLDWQLYEQYF. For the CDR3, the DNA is TGTGCCAGCAGCTTAGACTGGCAACTCTACGAGCAGTACTTC.

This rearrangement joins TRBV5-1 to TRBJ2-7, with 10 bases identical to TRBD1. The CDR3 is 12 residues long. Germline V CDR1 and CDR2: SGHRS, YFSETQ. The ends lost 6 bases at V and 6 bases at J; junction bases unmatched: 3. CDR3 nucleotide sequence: TGCGCCAGCAAGGGACAGGGGTTCGAGCAGTACTTC. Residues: CASKGQGFEQYF. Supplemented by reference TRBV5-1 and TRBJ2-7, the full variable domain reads KAGVTQTPRYLIKTRGQQVTLSCSPISGHRSVSWYQQTPGQGLQFLFEYFSETQRNKGNFPGRFSGRQFSNSRSEMNVSTLELGDSALYLCASKGQGFEQYFGPGTRLTVT.

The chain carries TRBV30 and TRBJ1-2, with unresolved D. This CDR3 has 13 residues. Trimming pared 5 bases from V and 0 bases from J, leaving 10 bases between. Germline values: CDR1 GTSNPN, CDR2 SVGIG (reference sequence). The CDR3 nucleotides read TGTGCCTGGGAAGACGGAGCTAACTATGGCTACACCTTC. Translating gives CAWEDGANYGYTF.

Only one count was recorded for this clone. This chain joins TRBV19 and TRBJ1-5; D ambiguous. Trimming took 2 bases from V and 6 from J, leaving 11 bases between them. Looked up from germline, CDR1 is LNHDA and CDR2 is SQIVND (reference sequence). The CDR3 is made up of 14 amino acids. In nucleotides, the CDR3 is TGTGCCAGTAGTATAAGGGTTTCGGTTCAGCCCCAGCATTTT. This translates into CASSIRVSVQPQHF. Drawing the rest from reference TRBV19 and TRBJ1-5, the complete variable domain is DGGITQSPKYLFRKEGQNVTLSCEQNLNHDAMYWYRQDPGQGLRLIYYSQIVNDFQKGDIAEGYSVSREKKESFPLTVTSAQKNPTAFYLCASSIRVSVQPQHFGDGTRLSIL.

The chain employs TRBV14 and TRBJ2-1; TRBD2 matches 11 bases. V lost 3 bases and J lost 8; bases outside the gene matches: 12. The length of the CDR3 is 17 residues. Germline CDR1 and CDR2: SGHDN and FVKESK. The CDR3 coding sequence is TGTGCCAGCAGCCACAACCTCGGGACTAGCGGAAGGGATGAGCAGTTCTTC. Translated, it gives CASSHNLGTSGRDEQFF.

The CDR3 loop is CASSQVLAGGWEQYF. DNA of the CDR3: TGCGCCAGCAGCCAGGTGCTAGCGGGAGGTTGGGAGCAGTACTTC. The rearrangement uses TRBV4-1 and TRBJ2-7, with 11 bases fitting TRBD2. This CDR3 is 15 amino acids long. V trimming: 3 bases; J trimming: 7 bases; junction bases outside the gene matches: 8. CDR1 is MGHRA, CDR2 YSYEKL, per germline.

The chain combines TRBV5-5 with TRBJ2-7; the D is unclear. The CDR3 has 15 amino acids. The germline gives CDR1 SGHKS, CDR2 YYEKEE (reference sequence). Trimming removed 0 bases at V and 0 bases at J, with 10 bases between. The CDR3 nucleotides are TGTGCCAGCAGCTTGGAGCCATCGAGCTCCTACGAGCAGTACTTC. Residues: CASSLEPSSSYEQYF.

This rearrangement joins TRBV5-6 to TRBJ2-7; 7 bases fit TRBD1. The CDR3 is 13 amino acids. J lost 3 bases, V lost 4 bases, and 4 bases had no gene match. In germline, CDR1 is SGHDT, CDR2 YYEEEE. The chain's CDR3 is CASSTGQSYEQYF. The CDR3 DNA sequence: TGTGCCAGCAGCACGGGACAGAGCTACGAGCAGTACTTC.

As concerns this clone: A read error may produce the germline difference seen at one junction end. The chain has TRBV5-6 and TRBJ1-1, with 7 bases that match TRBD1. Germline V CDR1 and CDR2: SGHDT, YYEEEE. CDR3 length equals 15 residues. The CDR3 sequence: CASSLGSGKGAEAFF. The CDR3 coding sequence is TGTGCCAGCAGCTTGGGATCCGGGAAGGGGGCTGAAGCCTTCTTT.

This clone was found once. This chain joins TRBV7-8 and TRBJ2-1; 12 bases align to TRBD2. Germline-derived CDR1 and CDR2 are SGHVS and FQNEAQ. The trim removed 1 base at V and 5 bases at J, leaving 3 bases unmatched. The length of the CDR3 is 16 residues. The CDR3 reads CASSLGRTSGDNEQFF. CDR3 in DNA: TGTGCCAGCAGCTTAGGGCGGACTAGCGGGGACAATGAGCAGTTCTTC.

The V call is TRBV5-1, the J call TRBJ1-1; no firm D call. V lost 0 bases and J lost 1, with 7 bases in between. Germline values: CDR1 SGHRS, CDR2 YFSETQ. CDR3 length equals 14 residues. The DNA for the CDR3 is TGCGCCAGCAGCTTGGTGGGGTCGAACACTGAAGCTTTCTTT. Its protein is CASSLVGSNTEAFF.

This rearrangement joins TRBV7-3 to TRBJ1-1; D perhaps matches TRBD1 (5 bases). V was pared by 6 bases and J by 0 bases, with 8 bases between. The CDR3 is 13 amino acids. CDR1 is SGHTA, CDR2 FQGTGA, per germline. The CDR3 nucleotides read TGTGCCAGCAGGGAGGGGTTGAACACTGAAGCTTTCTTT. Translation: CASREGLNTEAFF.

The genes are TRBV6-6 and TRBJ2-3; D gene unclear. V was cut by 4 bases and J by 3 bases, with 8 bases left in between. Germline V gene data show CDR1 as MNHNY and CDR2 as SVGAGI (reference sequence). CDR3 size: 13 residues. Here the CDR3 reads CASSFPRTDTQYF. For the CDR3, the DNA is TGTGCCAGCAGTTTTCCCCGAACAGATACGCAGTATTTT.

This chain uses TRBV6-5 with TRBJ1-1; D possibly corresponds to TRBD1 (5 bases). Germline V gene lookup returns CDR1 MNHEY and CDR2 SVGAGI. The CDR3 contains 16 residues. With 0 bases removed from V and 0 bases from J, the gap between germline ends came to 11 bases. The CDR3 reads CASSYSFGRVNTEAFF. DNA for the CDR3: TGTGCCAGCAGTTACTCCTTTGGCAGGGTGAACACTGAAGCTTTCTTT.

The CDR3 nucleotides are TGTGCCAGCAGTTACTCGATCGGGAGTGCTGACATTCAGTACTTC. It translates to CASSYSIGSADIQYF. The V gene is TRBV6-5, the J gene TRBJ2-4, with a possible D match to TRBD2 (6 bases). CDR1 MNHEY and CDR2 SVGAGI come from the germline V gene. The CDR3 loop spans 15 amino acids. V lost 0 bases and J 8 bases, leaving 14 bases between the germline ends.

CDR3 nucleotides: TGTGCCAGCAGCTTAGCGTGGGACCAGGGTGAAGCTTTCTTT. Translation: CASSLAWDQGEAFF. The J gene is TRBJ1-1, the V gene TRBV7-9; possible D gene TRBD1, 5 bases. Looked up from germline, CDR1 is SEHNR and CDR2 is FQNEAQ (reference sequence). The ends were cut back, 0 bases at V and 7 bases at J, with 12 bases in the middle. The length of the CDR3 is 14 residues.